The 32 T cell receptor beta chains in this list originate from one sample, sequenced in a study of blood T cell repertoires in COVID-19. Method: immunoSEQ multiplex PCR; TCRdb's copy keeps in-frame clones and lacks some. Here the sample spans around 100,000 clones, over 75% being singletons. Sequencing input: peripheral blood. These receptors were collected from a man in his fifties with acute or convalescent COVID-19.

CDR3 sequence (DNA): TGTGCTAGTGGCTCCTCATGGAGGGACGGTTCACCCCTCCACTTT. Amino acids: CASGSSWRDGSPLHF. The V and J genes are TRBV12-5 and TRBJ1-6, with a tentative D call TRBD1 (5 bases). Per the germline V gene, CDR1 is LGHNT and CDR2 is FRNRAP. The V and J ends lost 6 bases and 9 bases respectively, with 18 bases between them. This CDR3 has 15 residues.

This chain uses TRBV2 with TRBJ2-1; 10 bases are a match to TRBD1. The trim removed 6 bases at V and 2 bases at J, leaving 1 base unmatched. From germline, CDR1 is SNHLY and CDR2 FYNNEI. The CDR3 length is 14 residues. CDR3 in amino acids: CASRDRGAYNEQFF. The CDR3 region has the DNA TGTGCCAGCAGGGACAGGGGGGCCTACAATGAGCAGTTCTTC.

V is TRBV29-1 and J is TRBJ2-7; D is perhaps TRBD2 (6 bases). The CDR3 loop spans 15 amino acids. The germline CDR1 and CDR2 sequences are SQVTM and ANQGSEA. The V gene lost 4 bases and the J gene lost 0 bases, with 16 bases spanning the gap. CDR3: CSVAGRRGTSYEQYF. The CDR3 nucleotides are TGCAGCGTTGCAGGTCGGCGCGGGACCTCCTACGAGCAGTACTTC.

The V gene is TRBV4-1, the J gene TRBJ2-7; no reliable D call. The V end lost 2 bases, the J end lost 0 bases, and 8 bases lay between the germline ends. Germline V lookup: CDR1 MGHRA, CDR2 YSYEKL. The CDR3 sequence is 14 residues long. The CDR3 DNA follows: TGCGCCAGCAGCCAATTGGCCAGCTCCTACGAGCAGTACTTC. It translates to CASSQLASSYEQYF.

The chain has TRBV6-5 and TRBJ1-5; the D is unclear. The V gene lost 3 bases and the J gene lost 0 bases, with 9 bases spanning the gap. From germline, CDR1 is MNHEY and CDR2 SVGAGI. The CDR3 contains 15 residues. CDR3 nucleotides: TGTGCCAGCAGTTATTTGAGCGATAGCAATCAGCCCCAGCATTTT. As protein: CASSYLSDSNQPQHF.

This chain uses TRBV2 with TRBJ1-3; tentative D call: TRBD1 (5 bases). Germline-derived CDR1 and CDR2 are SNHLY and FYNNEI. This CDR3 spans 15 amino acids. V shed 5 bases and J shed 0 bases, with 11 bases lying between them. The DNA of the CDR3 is TGTGCCAGCAGTAAACAGGTATACTCTGGAAACACCATATATTTT. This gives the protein CASSKQVYSGNTIYF.

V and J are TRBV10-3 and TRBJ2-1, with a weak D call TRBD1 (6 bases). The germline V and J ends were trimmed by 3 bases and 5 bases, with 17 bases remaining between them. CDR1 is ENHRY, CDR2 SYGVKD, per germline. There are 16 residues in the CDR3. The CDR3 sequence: CAISDQSGVRNNEQFF. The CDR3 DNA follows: TGTGCCATCAGTGACCAATCAGGGGTAAGAAACAATGAGCAGTTCTTC.

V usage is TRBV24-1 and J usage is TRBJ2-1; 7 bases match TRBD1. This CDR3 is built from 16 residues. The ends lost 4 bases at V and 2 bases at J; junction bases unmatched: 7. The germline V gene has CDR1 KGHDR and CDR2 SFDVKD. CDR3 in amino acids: CATSEQTGLPYNEQFF. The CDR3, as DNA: TGTGCCACCAGTGAGCAGACAGGGCTTCCCTACAATGAGCAGTTCTTC.

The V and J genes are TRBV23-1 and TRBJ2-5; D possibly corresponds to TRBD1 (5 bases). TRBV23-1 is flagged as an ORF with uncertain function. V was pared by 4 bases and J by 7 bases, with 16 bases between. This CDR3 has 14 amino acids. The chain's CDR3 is CASSLRQSLLTQYF. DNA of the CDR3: TGCGCCAGCAGTCTCCGACAGAGCCTATTGACCCAGTACTTC.

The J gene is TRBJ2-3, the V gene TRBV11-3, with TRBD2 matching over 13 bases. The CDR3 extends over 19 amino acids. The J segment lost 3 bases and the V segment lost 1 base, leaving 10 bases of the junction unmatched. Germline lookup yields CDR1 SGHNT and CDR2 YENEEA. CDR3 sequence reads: CASSLGHRTSGRATDTQYF. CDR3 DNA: TGTGCCAGCAGCTTAGGGCACCGGACTAGCGGGAGAGCGACAGATACGCAGTATTTT. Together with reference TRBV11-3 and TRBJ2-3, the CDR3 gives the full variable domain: EAGVVQSPRYKIIEKKQPVAFWCNPISGHNTLYWYLQNLGQGPELLIRYENEEAVDDSQLPKDRFSAERLKGVDSTLKIQPAELGDSAVYLCASSLGHRTSGRATDTQYFGPGTRLTVL.

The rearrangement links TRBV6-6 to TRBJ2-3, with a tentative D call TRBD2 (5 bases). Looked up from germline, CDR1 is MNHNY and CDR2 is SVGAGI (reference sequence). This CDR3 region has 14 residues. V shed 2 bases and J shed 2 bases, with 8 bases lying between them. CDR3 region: CASSYDYATDTQYF. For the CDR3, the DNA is TGTGCCAGCAGTTACGACTACGCCACAGATACGCAGTATTTT.

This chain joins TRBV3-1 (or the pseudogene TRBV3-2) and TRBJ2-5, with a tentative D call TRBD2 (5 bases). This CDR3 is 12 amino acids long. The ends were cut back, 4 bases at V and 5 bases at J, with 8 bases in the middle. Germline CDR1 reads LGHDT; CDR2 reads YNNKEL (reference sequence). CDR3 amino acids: CASSRGPETQYF. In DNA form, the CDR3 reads TGTGCCAGCAGCCGCGGGCCGGAGACCCAGTACTTC.

The CDR3 bases are TGTGCCTGGAGTAGACAGGCTAACGAGCAGTACTTC. Amino acids: CAWSRQANEQYF. This chain connects TRBV30 to TRBJ2-7, with a possible D match to TRBD1 (6 bases). The germline CDR1 and CDR2 sequences are GTSNPN and SVGIG (reference sequence). V was trimmed by 2 bases and J by 5 bases, leaving 10 bases between them. The CDR3 is 12 residues long.

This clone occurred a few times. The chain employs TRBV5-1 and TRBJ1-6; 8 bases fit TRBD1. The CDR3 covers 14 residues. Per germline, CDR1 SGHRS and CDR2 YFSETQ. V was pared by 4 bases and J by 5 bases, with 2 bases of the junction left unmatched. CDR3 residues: CASSTGGNNSPLHF. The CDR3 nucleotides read TGCGCCAGCAGCACAGGGGGGAATAATTCACCCCTCCACTTT.

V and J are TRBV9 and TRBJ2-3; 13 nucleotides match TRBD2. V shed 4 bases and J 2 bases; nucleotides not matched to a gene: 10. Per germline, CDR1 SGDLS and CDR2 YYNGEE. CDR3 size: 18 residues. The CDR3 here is CASSTTGTSGTHTDTQYF. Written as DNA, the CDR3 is TGTGCCAGCAGCACCACCGGGACTAGCGGGACCCACACAGATACGCAGTATTTT. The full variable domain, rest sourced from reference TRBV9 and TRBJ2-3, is DSGVTQTPKHLITATGQRVTLRCSPRSGDLSVYWYQQSLDQGLQFLIQYYNGEERAKGNILERFSAQQFPDLHSELNLSSLELGDSALYFCASSTTGTSGTHTDTQYFGPGTRLTVL.

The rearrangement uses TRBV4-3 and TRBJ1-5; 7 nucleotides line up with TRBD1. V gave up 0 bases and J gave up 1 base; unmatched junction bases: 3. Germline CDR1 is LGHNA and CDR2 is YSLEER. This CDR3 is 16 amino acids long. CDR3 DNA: TGCGCCAGCAGCCAAGACGCGGGACAGAGCAATCAGCCCCAGCATTTT. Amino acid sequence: CASSQDAGQSNQPQHF.

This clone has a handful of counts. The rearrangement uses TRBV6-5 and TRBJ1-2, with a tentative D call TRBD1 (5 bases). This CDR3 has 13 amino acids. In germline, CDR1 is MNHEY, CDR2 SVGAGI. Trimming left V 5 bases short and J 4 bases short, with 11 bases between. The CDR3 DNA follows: TGTGCCAGCAGTCAATCGGGGGGCTATGGCTACACCTTC. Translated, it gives CASSQSGGYGYTF.

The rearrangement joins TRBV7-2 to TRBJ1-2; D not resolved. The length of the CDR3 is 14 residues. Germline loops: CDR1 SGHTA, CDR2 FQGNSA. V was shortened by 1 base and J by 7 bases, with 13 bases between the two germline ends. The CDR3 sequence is CASSLDGVRAGYTF. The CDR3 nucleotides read TGTGCCAGCAGCTTAGACGGGGTTAGGGCTGGCTACACCTTC. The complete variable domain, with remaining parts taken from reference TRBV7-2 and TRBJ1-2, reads GAGVSQSPSNKVTEKGKDVELRCDPISGHTALYWYRQSLGQGLEFLIYFQGNSAPDKSGLPSDRFSAERTGGSVSTLTIQRTQQEDSAVYLCASSLDGVRAGYTFGSGTRLTVV.

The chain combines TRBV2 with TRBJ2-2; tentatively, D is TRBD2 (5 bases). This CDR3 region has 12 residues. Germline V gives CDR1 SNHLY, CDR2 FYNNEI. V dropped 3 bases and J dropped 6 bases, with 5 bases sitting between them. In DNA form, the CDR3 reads TGTGCCAGCAGTGACGGGGCCGGGGAGCTGTTTTTT. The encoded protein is CASSDGAGELFF. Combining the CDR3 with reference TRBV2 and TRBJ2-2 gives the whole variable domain EPEVTQTPSHQVTQMGQEVILRCVPISNHLYFYWYRQILGQKVEFLVSFYNNEISEKSEIFDDQFSVERPDGSNFTLKIRSTKLEDSAMYFCASSDGAGELFFGEGSRLTVL.

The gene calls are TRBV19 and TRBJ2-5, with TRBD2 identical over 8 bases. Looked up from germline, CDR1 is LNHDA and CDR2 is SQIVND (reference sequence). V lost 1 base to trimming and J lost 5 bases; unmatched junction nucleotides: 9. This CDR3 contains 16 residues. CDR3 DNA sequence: TGTGCCAGTAGTATAGGGCGGGGGGCTGGTTTGGAGACCCAGTACTTC. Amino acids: CASSIGRGAGLETQYF.

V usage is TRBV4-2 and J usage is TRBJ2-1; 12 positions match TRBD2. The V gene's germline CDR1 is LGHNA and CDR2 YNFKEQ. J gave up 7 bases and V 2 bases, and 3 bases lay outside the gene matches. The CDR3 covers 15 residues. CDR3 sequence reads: CASSQRLAGVNEQFF. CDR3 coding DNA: TGTGCCAGCAGCCAACGACTAGCGGGAGTGAATGAGCAGTTCTTC.

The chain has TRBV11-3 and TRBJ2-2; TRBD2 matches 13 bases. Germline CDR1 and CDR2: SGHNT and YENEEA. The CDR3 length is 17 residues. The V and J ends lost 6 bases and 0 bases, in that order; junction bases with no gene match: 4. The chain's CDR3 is CASSSGLAGSNTGELFF. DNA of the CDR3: TGTGCCAGCAGTTCGGGACTAGCGGGATCGAACACCGGGGAGCTGTTTTTT.

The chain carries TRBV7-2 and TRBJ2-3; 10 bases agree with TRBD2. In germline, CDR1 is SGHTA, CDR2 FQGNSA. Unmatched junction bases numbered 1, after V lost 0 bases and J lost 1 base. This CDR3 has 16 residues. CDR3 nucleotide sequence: TGTGCCAGCAGCTTAGCAGGGACTAGCGGCACAGATACGCAGTATTTT. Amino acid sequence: CASSLAGTSGTDTQYF.

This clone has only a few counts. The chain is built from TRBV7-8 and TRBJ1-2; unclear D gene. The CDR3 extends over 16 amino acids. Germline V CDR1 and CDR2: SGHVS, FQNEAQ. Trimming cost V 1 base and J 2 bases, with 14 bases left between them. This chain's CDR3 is CASSLVGGLMNYGYTF. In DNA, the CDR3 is TGTGCCAGCAGCTTAGTGGGTGGACTCATGAACTATGGCTACACCTTC.

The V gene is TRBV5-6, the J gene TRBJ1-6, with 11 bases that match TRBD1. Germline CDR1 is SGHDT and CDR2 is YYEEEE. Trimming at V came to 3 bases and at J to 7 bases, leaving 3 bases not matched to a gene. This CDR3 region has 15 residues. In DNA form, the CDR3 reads TGTGCCAGCAGCTCCGGGACAGGGGGAAATTCACCCCTCCACTTT. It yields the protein CASSSGTGGNSPLHF.

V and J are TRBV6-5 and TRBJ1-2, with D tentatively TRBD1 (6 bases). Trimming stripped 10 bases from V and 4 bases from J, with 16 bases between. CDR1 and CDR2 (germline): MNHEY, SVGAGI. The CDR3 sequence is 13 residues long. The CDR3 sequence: CATKRGGGYGYTF. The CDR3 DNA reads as TGTGCCACGAAGAGGGGGGGAGGCTATGGCTACACCTTC.

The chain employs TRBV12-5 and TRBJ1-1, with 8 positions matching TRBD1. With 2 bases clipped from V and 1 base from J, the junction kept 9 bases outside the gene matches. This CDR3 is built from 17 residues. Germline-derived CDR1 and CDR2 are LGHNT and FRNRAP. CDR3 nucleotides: TGTGCTAGTGGTTTGCCCATGCGGACAGGGAGGAACACTGAAGCTTTCTTT. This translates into CASGLPMRTGRNTEAFF.

The CDR3 reads CASSTGQGTTAGYTF. DNA of the CDR3: TGCGCCAGCAGCACCGGACAGGGAACGACTGCTGGCTACACCTTC. J is TRBJ1-2 and V is TRBV5-1, with TRBD1 matching 8 bases. The CDR3 is 15 amino acids. The ends lost 4 bases at V and 7 bases at J; junction bases unmatched: 12. CDR1 is SGHRS and CDR2 is YFSETQ in the germline V gene.

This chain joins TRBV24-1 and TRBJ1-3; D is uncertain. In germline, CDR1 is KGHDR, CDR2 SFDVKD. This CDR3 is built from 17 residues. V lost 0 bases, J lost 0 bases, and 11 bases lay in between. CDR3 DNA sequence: TGTGCCACCAGTGATTTGGGCGGCAACCTCTCTGGAAACACCATATATTTT. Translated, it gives CATSDLGGNLSGNTIYF.

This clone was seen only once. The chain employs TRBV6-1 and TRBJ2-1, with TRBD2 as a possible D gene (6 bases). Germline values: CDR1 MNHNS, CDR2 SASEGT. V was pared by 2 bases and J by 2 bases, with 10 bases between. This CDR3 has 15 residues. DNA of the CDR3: TGTGCCAGCAGTGAACGGGGGACTGCCTACAATGAGCAGTTCTTC. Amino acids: CASSERGTAYNEQFF.

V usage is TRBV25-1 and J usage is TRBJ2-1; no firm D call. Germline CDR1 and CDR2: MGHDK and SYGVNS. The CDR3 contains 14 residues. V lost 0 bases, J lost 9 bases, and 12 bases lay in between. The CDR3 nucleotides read TGTGCCAGCAGTGAATATGGCTGGGCGAGTGAGCAGTTCTTC. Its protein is CASSEYGWASEQFF.

The CDR3: CASSDRGRIQETQYF. CDR3 nucleotides: TGTGCCAGCAGTGATCGAGGGCGAATCCAAGAGACCCAGTACTTC. The chain is built from TRBV25-1 and TRBJ2-5; tentatively, D is TRBD2 (5 bases). There are 15 residues in the CDR3. Trimming took off 3 bases at V and 1 base at J, with 12 bases between the two ends. The germline gives CDR1 MGHDK, CDR2 SYGVNS.